The 21 T cell receptor beta chains below all came from one sample that was sequenced in a study of control samples from healthy donors and cancer patients. Generated by immunoSEQ multiplex PCR, the TCRdb table keeps only in-frame clones and is missing some. The data show 150,000 to 200,000 clones, 91% seen once. Sequencing was carried out using blood. These receptors all come from a young woman in good health.

In regard to this clone: Other nucleotide sequences in the sample specify the same CDR3. The chain recombines TRBV18 with TRBJ1-2; TRBD1 agrees at 7 bases. CDR1 and CDR2 from the germline V gene are KGHSH and LQKENI. CDR3 size: 13 residues. V shed 3 bases and J 4 bases; nucleotides not matched to a gene: 2. As DNA, the CDR3 is TGTGCCAGCTCACCGACAGGGTCCTATGGCTACACCTTC. It is translated as CASSPTGSYGYTF. Variable domain in full (rest from reference TRBV18 and TRBJ1-2): NAGVMQNPRHLVRRRGQEARLRCSPMKGHSHVYWYRQLPEEGLKFMVYLQKENIIDESGMPKERFSAEFPKEGPSILRIQQVVRGDSAAYFCASSPTGSYGYTFGSGTRLTVV.

The V gene is TRBV4-1, the J gene TRBJ1-1, with no clear D. V was pared by 0 bases and J by 7 bases, with 6 bases between. This CDR3 comprises 12 residues. Germline CDR1 and CDR2: MGHRA and YSYEKL. The CDR3 sequence: CASSQDGGEAFF. The CDR3 bases are TGCGCCAGCAGCCAAGATGGCGGTGAAGCTTTCTTT.

The chain uses TRBV5-1 and TRBJ1-1; a possible D gene is TRBD1 (5 bases). There are 15 residues in the CDR3. With 0 bases removed from V and 1 base from J, the gap between germline ends came to 10 bases. CDR1 is SGHRS and CDR2 is YFSETQ in the germline V gene. For the CDR3, the DNA is TGCGCCAGCAGCTTGGACGGGGGAGGGAACACTGAAGCTTTCTTT. Its protein is CASSLDGGGNTEAFF.

The chain employs TRBV18 and TRBJ2-7; D unclear. The germline CDR1 and CDR2 sequences are KGHSH and LQKENI. The CDR3 is made up of 14 amino acids. V dropped 0 bases and J dropped 3 bases, with 9 bases sitting between them. The CDR3 sequence: CASSPPSTNYEQYF. The CDR3 nucleotides are TGTGCCAGCTCACCACCTTCGACAAACTACGAGCAGTACTTC.

The gene calls are TRBV24-1 and TRBJ2-7; tentatively, D is TRBD2 (6 bases). The CDR3 consists of 17 residues. Germline V gene data show CDR1 as KGHDR and CDR2 as SFDVKD. V was shortened by 1 base and J by 0 bases, with 15 bases between the two germline ends. CDR3 sequence: CATSDFLRAGRSYEQYF. DNA of the CDR3: TGTGCCACCAGTGATTTTCTTCGGGCGGGGCGCTCCTACGAGCAGTACTTC.

This sequence joins TRBV2 and TRBJ1-2; 7 nucleotides match TRBD1. J was trimmed by 2 bases and V by 5 bases; bases with no gene match: 5. The CDR3 is made up of 14 amino acids. The germline V gene has CDR1 SNHLY and CDR2 FYNNEI. The CDR3 here is CASSSMTGNYGYTF. The CDR3 region has the DNA TGTGCCAGCAGTAGTATGACAGGGAACTATGGCTACACCTTC.

V is TRBV11-3 and J is TRBJ2-1, with 7 bases aligning to TRBD1. CDR1 is SGHNT, CDR2 YENEEA, per germline. This CDR3 is 13 amino acids long. V was clipped by 4 bases and J by 6 bases; unmatched bases: 3. The DNA for the CDR3 is TGTGCCAGCAGCTCCCGGGACAGCAATGAGCAGTTCTTC. It translates to CASSSRDSNEQFF.

The V call is TRBV28, the J call TRBJ1-5; TRBD1 is a possible D gene (6 bases). Germline lookup yields CDR1 MDHEN and CDR2 SYDVKM. The V end lost 3 bases, the J end lost 2 bases, and 11 bases lay between the germline ends. This CDR3 is 15 amino acids long. The CDR3 loop is CASSFGGARNQPQHF. The CDR3 DNA reads as TGTGCCAGCAGTTTTGGGGGGGCGCGCAATCAGCCCCAGCATTTT.

The chain has TRBV6-4 and TRBJ1-6; D possibly corresponds to TRBD1 (5 bases). The germline V gene encodes CDR1 MRHNA and CDR2 SNTAGT. The CDR3 contains 14 residues. The V gene lost 4 bases and the J gene lost 7 bases, with 11 bases spanning the gap. CDR3: CASSAGGTNSPLHF. CDR3 nucleotide sequence: TGTGCCAGCAGTGCCGGGGGGACCAATTCACCCCTCCACTTT.

With regard to this clone: Within the sample, other DNA sequences also encode this same CDR3. The chain links TRBV9 to TRBJ1-1; possibly TRBD1 for D (5 bases). The CDR3 length is 13 residues. Looked up from germline, CDR1 is SGDLS and CDR2 is YYNGEE. Trimming took off 4 bases at V and 1 base at J, with 8 bases between the two ends. Here the CDR3 reads CASSPGQNTEAFF. The CDR3 DNA sequence: TGTGCCAGCAGCCCAGGACAGAACACTGAAGCTTTCTTT.

V gene TRBV6-1 combines with J gene TRBJ1-3; D ambiguous. The ends were cut back, 2 bases at V and 0 bases at J, with 8 bases in the middle. Germline CDR1 MNHNS, CDR2 SASEGT. The CDR3 sequence is 15 residues long. CDR3 sequence: CASSERKSSGNTIYF. CDR3 DNA sequence: TGTGCCAGCAGTGAAAGGAAGAGCTCTGGAAACACCATATATTTT.

The chain joins TRBV6-5 to TRBJ2-3; 10 positions match TRBD1. Germline loops: CDR1 MNHEY, CDR2 SVGAGI. The CDR3 spans 15 residues. The trim removed 4 bases at V and 6 bases at J, leaving 7 bases unmatched. CDR3 sequence reads: CASSLGDRGWDTQYF. As DNA, the CDR3 is TGTGCCAGCAGTTTAGGGGACAGGGGTTGGGATACGCAGTATTTT.

Concerning this clone itself: At one end, the junction sequence differs from germline, possibly due to a read error. J is TRBJ1-4 and V is TRBV5-1; 8 bases map to TRBD1. Germline CDR1 is SGHRS and CDR2 is YFSETQ. This CDR3 contains 14 residues. In DNA form, the CDR3 reads TGCGCTAGCAGCCATGGGGACAGGAATGAAAAACTGTTTTTT. It is translated as CASSHGDRNEKLFF.

The chain joins TRBV19 to TRBJ2-7; 9 bases match TRBD1. Germline CDR1 LNHDA, CDR2 SQIVND (reference sequence). V lost 4 bases, J lost 3 bases, and 10 bases stayed unmatched. The CDR3 consists of 16 residues. The CDR3 region has the DNA TGTGCCAGTAGTACCTTATCGGGACAGGGATTCTACGAGCAGTACTTC. This sequence encodes CASSTLSGQGFYEQYF. Full variable domain (remainder filled in from reference TRBV19 and TRBJ2-7): DGGITQSPKYLFRKEGQNVTLSCEQNLNHDAMYWYRQDPGQGLRLIYYSQIVNDFQKGDIAEGYSVSREKKESFPLTVTSAQKNPTAFYLCASSTLSGQGFYEQYFGPGTRLTVT.

This chain connects TRBV21-1 to TRBJ2-5; the tabulated D call, TRBD2, remains unverified against the DNA. TRBV21-1 is assigned pseudogene status. This CDR3 is built from 15 residues. The CDR3 loop is CASSRPRAGGETQYF. DNA for the CDR3: TGTGCCAGCAGCAGGCCTCGGGCGGGAGGGGAGACCCAGTACTTC.

This clone appeared once. The chain employs TRBV4-1 and TRBJ1-3; 7 nucleotides agree with TRBD1. Losses at the gene ends were 2 bases for V and 0 bases for J; bases not matched to a gene: 4. This CDR3 comprises 16 residues. The V gene's germline CDR1 is MGHRA and CDR2 YSYEKL. CDR3 residues: CASSQPRTGSGNTIYF. The CDR3 DNA reads TGCGCCAGCAGCCAACCACGGACAGGCTCTGGAAACACCATATATTTT.

The CDR3, as DNA: TGTGCCAGCAGCTTAACCCAGGGTGGCTACACCTTC. This gives the protein CASSLTQGGYTF. The J gene is TRBJ1-2, the V gene TRBV7-2, with D possibly matching TRBD1 (5 bases). CDR1 is SGHTA, CDR2 FQGNSA, per germline. This CDR3 is 12 amino acids long. Trimming stripped 2 bases from V and 7 bases from J, with 8 bases between.

The CDR3 reads CASSLAPGLGYGYTF. The CDR3 DNA reads TGTGCCAGCAGCTTAGCGCCAGGGCTTGGCTATGGCTACACCTTC. J is TRBJ1-2 and V is TRBV7-9; possibly TRBD1 for D (5 bases). Trimming removed 0 bases at V and 4 bases at J, with 12 bases between. This CDR3 has 15 amino acids. Germline values: CDR1 SEHNR, CDR2 FQNEAQ (reference sequence).

This rearrangement joins TRBV4-1 to TRBJ2-7; no clear D. V was clipped by 0 bases and J by 3 bases, with 6 bases between them. The CDR3 contains 13 residues. From germline, CDR1 is MGHRA and CDR2 YSYEKL. CDR3 DNA sequence: TGCGCCAGCAGCCAAGACGGCAGCTACGAGCAGTACTTC. As protein: CASSQDGSYEQYF.

V is TRBV12-3 or TRBV12-4 and J is TRBJ1-1, with a weak D call TRBD1 (5 bases). CDR3 size: 13 residues. V was cut by 5 bases and J by 5 bases, with 12 bases left in between. The CDR3 loop is CASSRGRNTEAFF. The CDR3 region has the DNA TGTGCCAGCAGTAGGGGACGGAATACTGAAGCTTTCTTT.

The sample holds a few counts of this clone. This chain joins TRBV24-1 and TRBJ1-2; D is unresolved. V was cut by 3 bases and J by 6 bases, with 4 bases left in between. From germline, CDR1 is KGHDR and CDR2 SFDVKD. The CDR3 totals 11 residues. The CDR3 region has the DNA TGTGCCACCAGTGATGGGGATGGCTACACCTTC. Its translation: CATSDGDGYTF.